The next 26 T cell receptor beta chains were all read from a single sample in a study of cytomegalovirus exposure and HLA in healthy donors. Primers for the PCR totalled 60 Vbeta and 13 Jbeta. Produced via immunoSEQ multiplex PCR; TCRdb's table is partial and in-frame only. The sample has 150,000 to 200,000 clones; 70% to 90% are singletons. The sample taken for sequencing was PBMCs. These receptors were taken from a woman aged 50 to 60 in good health and CMV-seronegative.

The chain couples TRBV18 to TRBJ2-6; TRBD1 matches at 9 bases. With 6 bases clipped from V and 1 base from J, the junction kept 7 bases outside the gene matches. The CDR3 spans 17 residues. Per germline, CDR1 KGHSH and CDR2 LQKENI. In DNA form, the CDR3 reads TGTGCCAGCTCCACAGGGGGCGAAGGGTCTGGGGCCAACGTCCTGACTTTC. Translation: CASSTGGEGSGANVLTF.

This chain links TRBV2 with TRBJ1-6; no definite D call. V dropped 6 bases and J dropped 7 bases, with 22 bases sitting between them. Germline CDR1 is SNHLY and CDR2 is FYNNEI. The CDR3 is 17 residues long. The CDR3 loop is CASSLTRGSAENSPLHF. The CDR3 DNA follows: TGTGCCAGCAGCCTTACTCGAGGGTCCGCGGAGAATTCACCCCTCCACTTT.

The CDR3 reads CASSLVIGLVFYEQYF. The CDR3 DNA follows: TGTGCCAGCAGCTTAGTTATAGGACTAGTCTTCTACGAGCAGTACTTC. The V and J genes are TRBV7-9 and TRBJ2-5; 7 bases line up with TRBD2. The J call could be wrong; TRBJ2-7 is a better fit for the DNA end. Germline CDR1 is SEHNR and CDR2 is FQNEAQ (reference sequence). The CDR3 spans 16 residues.

This clone was observed a handful of times. This chain connects TRBV10-3 to TRBJ1-5, with D tentatively TRBD1 (5 bases). V lost 3 bases to trimming and J lost 2 bases, with 14 bases between them. Germline V lookup: CDR1 ENHRY, CDR2 SYGVKD. This CDR3 spans 16 amino acids. The CDR3, as DNA: TGTGCCATCAGTGATATAGGGGTATCGGGCAATCAGCCCCAGCATTTT. The encoded protein is CAISDIGVSGNQPQHF.

The table lists this clone with a few counts. V gene TRBV5-4 combines with J gene TRBJ1-2; D possibly corresponds to TRBD1 (5 bases). V lost 0 bases and J lost 1, with 7 bases in between. Germline loops: CDR1 SGHNT, CDR2 YYREEE (reference sequence). The CDR3 sequence is 14 residues long. The CDR3 spells CASSLDRSNYGYTF. The CDR3 DNA reads TGTGCCAGCAGCTTGGACAGGAGTAACTATGGCTACACCTTC.

This clone has only a few counts. This chain links TRBV30 with TRBJ2-7; 7 bases match TRBD1. V shed 5 bases and J 3 bases; nucleotides not matched to a gene: 7. Germline values: CDR1 GTSNPN, CDR2 SVGIG (reference sequence). CDR3 length: 13 residues. DNA for the CDR3: TGTGCCTGGGACACAGGGGTAGGCTACGAGCAGTACTTC. The encoded protein is CAWDTGVGYEQYF.

This chain uses TRBV28 with TRBJ1-1, with 12 bases aligning to TRBD1. Germline CDR1 reads MDHEN; CDR2 reads SYDVKM. The CDR3 runs to 14 residues. The ends lost 6 bases at V and 9 bases at J; junction bases unmatched: 8. CDR3 protein: CASSPGQGASKAFF. CDR3 bases: TGTGCCAGCAGCCCGGGACAGGGGGCGAGTAAAGCTTTCTTT.

The sample holds a few counts of this clone. The chain has TRBV19 and TRBJ2-5; D gene ambiguous. In germline, CDR1 is LNHDA, CDR2 SQIVND (reference sequence). The CDR3 sequence is 14 residues long. V gave up 5 bases and J gave up 5 bases, with 15 bases separating them. The CDR3 region is CASSPELVDETQYF. In nucleotides, the CDR3 is TGTGCCAGTAGTCCTGAATTAGTCGATGAGACCCAGTACTTC.

V is TRBV28 and J is TRBJ2-7, with D maybe TRBD1 (6 bases). The CDR3 contains 14 residues. V was clipped by 7 bases and J by 3 bases, with 16 bases between them. Germline V gene lookup returns CDR1 MDHEN and CDR2 SYDVKM. CDR3 loop: CASKPQGSYYEQYF. Here the CDR3 DNA reads TGTGCCAGCAAACCACAGGGATCCTACTACGAGCAGTACTTC.

The rearrangement uses TRBV28 and TRBJ1-5, with 7 bases aligning to TRBD1. In germline, CDR1 is MDHEN, CDR2 SYDVKM. With V trimmed by 6 bases and J by 7 bases, 15 bases remained unmatched. The CDR3 is 16 residues long. As DNA, the CDR3 is TGTGCCAGCAGATTGACAGGGTGGGAAGGTAGGCAGCCCCAGCATTTT. Its protein is CASRLTGWEGRQPQHF. The variable domain in full, with the rest retrieved from reference TRBV28 and TRBJ1-5, is DVKVTQSSRYLVKRTGEKVFLECVQDMDHENMFWYRQDPGLGLRLIYFSYDVKMKEKGDIPEGYSVSREKKERFSLILESASTNQTSMYLCASRLTGWEGRQPQHFGDGTRLSIL.

This chain links TRBV27 with TRBJ2-2, with 12 bases identical to TRBD2. CDR1 is MNHEY, CDR2 SMNVEV, per germline (reference sequence). The CDR3 has 16 amino acids. V lost 5 bases and J lost 5; bases outside the gene matches: 6. Here the CDR3 reads CASSTSGRPRTGELFF. In nucleotides, the CDR3 is TGTGCCAGCAGTACTAGCGGGAGGCCCAGAACCGGGGAGCTGTTTTTT.

V gene TRBV28 combines with J gene TRBJ1-1; TRBD1 matches 9 bases. Germline CDR1 reads MDHEN; CDR2 reads SYDVKM. The V gene end was trimmed by 7 bases and the J gene end by 2 bases; junction bases not matched to a gene: 8. This CDR3 spans 15 amino acids. The CDR3 DNA reads TGTGCCAGCACCGTACGGGGACAGGGTAACACTGAAGCTTTCTTT. Translating gives CASTVRGQGNTEAFF.

A word on this clone: This sample also contains other DNA sequences that code for the same CDR3. The chain combines TRBV18 with TRBJ2-7; the match to TRBD2 covers 15 bases. The length of the CDR3 is 17 residues. Losses at the gene ends were 3 bases for V and 2 bases for J; bases not matched to a gene: 5. The germline V gene encodes CDR1 KGHSH and CDR2 LQKENI. The CDR3 region has the DNA TGTGCCAGCTCACCTCCCGGACTAGCGGGAGGGCCCTACGAGCAGTACTTC. This codes for CASSPPGLAGGPYEQYF. Looking up the rest from reference TRBV18 and TRBJ2-7 gives the full variable domain: NAGVMQNPRHLVRRRGQEARLRCSPMKGHSHVYWYRQLPEEGLKFMVYLQKENIIDESGMPKERFSAEFPKEGPSILRIQQVVRGDSAAYFCASSPPGLAGGPYEQYFGPGTRLTVT.

The V call is TRBV5-1, the J call TRBJ1-5; D gene uncertain. Germline CDR1 SGHRS, CDR2 YFSETQ. Trimming pared 0 bases from V and 4 bases from J, leaving 11 bases between. This CDR3 has 15 amino acids. For the CDR3, the DNA is TGCGCCAGCAGCTTGGCCGGCGCGGGAAATCAGCCCCAGCATTTT. This encodes CASSLAGAGNQPQHF.

The V and J genes are TRBV7-8 and TRBJ1-5, with D unresolved. CDR1 SGHVS and CDR2 FQNEAQ come from the germline V gene. The CDR3 is 15 residues long. Trimming took 5 bases from V and 4 from J, leaving 15 bases between them. CDR3 DNA sequence: TGTGCCAGCAGCAGCTCGGGTGGAACAAATCAGCCCCAGCATTTT. Encoded protein: CASSSSGGTNQPQHF.

The chain employs TRBV7-3 and TRBJ2-7, with D tentatively TRBD2 (5 bases). V lost 2 bases, J lost 3 bases, and 11 bases lay in between. Germline CDR1 and CDR2: SGHTA and FQGTGA. This CDR3 has 14 amino acids. CDR3 residues: CASSLLDGIYEQYF. DNA for the CDR3: TGTGCCAGCAGCTTATTAGACGGGATCTACGAGCAGTACTTC.

The rearrangement uses TRBV15 and TRBJ1-2; D is perhaps TRBD1 (6 bases). This CDR3 has 16 amino acids. Looked up from germline, CDR1 is LNHNV and CDR2 is YYDKDF (reference sequence). Trimming stripped 0 bases from V and 6 bases from J, with 17 bases between. This CDR3 reads CATSRDLIGTLNGYTF. CDR3 nucleotide sequence: TGTGCCACCAGCAGAGATCTGATCGGGACACTTAATGGCTACACCTTC.

This chain uses TRBV7-2 with TRBJ2-7, with 7 bases identical to TRBD1. CDR3 length: 16 residues. The germline CDR1 and CDR2 sequences are SGHTA and FQGNSA. After removal of 1 base from V and 5 bases from J, the junction contained 11 bases not matched to a gene. The CDR3 reads CASSLVAGGFSDEQYF. Here the CDR3 DNA reads TGTGCCAGCAGCTTAGTGGCAGGGGGTTTTAGCGACGAGCAGTACTTC.

The chain combines TRBV5-4 with TRBJ2-5, with 7 bases aligning to TRBD1. The J call may be faulty, since TRBJ2-7 better matches the DNA end. There are 13 residues in the CDR3. From germline, CDR1 is SGHNT and CDR2 YYREEE (reference sequence). CDR3 amino acids: CASSSGQTYEQYF. For the CDR3, the DNA is TGTGCCAGCAGCTCGGGACAGACCTACGAGCAGTACTTC.

The V call is TRBV19, the J call TRBJ1-5, with D unresolved. This CDR3 contains 14 residues. V was shortened by 6 bases and J by 7 bases, with 16 bases between the two germline ends. The germline CDR1 and CDR2 sequences are LNHDA and SQIVND (reference sequence). The CDR3 coding sequence is TGTGCCAGTAGGGCGGGGAGTAATTGGCAGCCCCAGCATTTT. This sequence encodes CASRAGSNWQPQHF.

The CDR3: CSAGQGDYGYTF. The CDR3 region has the DNA TGCAGCGCCGGACAGGGAGACTATGGCTACACCTTC. This chain uses TRBV29-1 with TRBJ1-2, with TRBD1 identical over 8 bases. This CDR3 is 12 amino acids long. After removal of 7 bases from V and 3 bases from J, the junction contained 4 bases not matched to a gene. CDR1 SQVTM and CDR2 ANQGSEA come from the germline V gene.

The V gene is TRBV19, the J gene TRBJ2-1; 9 bases map to TRBD2. Per germline, CDR1 LNHDA and CDR2 SQIVND (reference sequence). CDR3 length equals 16 residues. V dropped 5 bases and J dropped 5; count of bases not matched to a gene: 10. CDR3 nucleotides: TGTGCCAGTAGTGTCCGGGGGCTAGCGGGAAACAATGAGCAGTTCTTC. Residues: CASSVRGLAGNNEQFF.

V gene TRBV11-2 combines with J gene TRBJ2-1; the match to TRBD2 covers 11 bases. V shed 4 bases, J shed 5 bases, and the junction held 16 bases outside the gene matches. This CDR3 contains 19 residues. The germline gives CDR1 SGHAT, CDR2 FQNNGV. CDR3 sequence (DNA): TGTGCCAGCAGCTCCTATTCGATGTCTAGCGGGAGGACAAACAATGAGCAGTTCTTC. This sequence encodes CASSSYSMSSGRTNNEQFF.

This clone was picked up a small number of times. V gene TRBV5-5 combines with J gene TRBJ1-4, with 8 bases that match TRBD1. The junction had 7 bases not matched to a gene; V was cut back by 2 bases and J by 7 bases. Germline CDR1 SGHKS, CDR2 YYEKEE (reference sequence). This CDR3 comprises 15 residues. The CDR3: CASSFRQGTGEKLFF. DNA for the CDR3: TGTGCCAGCAGCTTTAGACAGGGGACTGGTGAAAAACTGTTTTTT.

The chain is built from TRBV7-9 and TRBJ2-3; 8 positions agree with TRBD1. Germline assignment: CDR1 SEHNR and CDR2 FQNEAQ (reference sequence). The CDR3 has 15 amino acids. Trimming took 6 bases from V and 3 from J; bases not matched to a gene: 8. CDR3: CASSYRGSGTDTQYF. As DNA, the CDR3 is TGTGCCAGCAGTTACAGGGGGTCGGGAACAGATACGCAGTATTTT.

This sequence joins TRBV5-1 and TRBJ2-7; 9 nucleotides line up with TRBD2. Looked up from germline, CDR1 is SGHRS and CDR2 is YFSETQ. The V and J ends lost 2 bases and 6 bases, in that order; junction bases with no gene match: 6. CDR3 length: 14 amino acids. CDR3 loop: CASSFGLAGREQYF. The CDR3 coding sequence is TGCGCCAGCAGCTTCGGCCTAGCGGGACGCGAGCAGTACTTC.